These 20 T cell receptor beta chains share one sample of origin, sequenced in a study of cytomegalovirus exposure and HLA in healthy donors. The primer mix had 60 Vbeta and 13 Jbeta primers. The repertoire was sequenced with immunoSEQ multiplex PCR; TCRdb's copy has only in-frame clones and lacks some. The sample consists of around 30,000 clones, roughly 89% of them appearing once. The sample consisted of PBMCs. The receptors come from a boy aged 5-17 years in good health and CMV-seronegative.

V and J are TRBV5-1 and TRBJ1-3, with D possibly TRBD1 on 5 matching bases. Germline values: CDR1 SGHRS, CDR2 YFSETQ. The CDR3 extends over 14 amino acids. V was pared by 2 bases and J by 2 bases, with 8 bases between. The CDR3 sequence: CASSFSGAGNTIYF. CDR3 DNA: TGCGCCAGCAGCTTTTCGGGGGCTGGAAACACCATATATTTT.

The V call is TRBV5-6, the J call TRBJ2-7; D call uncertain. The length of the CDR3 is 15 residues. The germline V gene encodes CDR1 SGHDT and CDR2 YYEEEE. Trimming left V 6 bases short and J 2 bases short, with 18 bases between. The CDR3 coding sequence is TGTGCCAGCACATGGTATGCCCGGGTCACCTACGAGCAGTACTTC. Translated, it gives CASTWYARVTYEQYF.

CDR3 bases: TGTGCCAGCACAACGTTGGTAGGACAGTCTATCCCCCTCCACTTT. This translates into CASTTLVGQSIPLHF. This chain uses TRBV27 with TRBJ1-6; perhaps TRBD1 as D (6 bases). Germline V lookup: CDR1 MNHEY, CDR2 SMNVEV (reference sequence). The CDR3 is 15 amino acids. V shed 7 bases and J shed 13 bases, with 23 bases lying between them.

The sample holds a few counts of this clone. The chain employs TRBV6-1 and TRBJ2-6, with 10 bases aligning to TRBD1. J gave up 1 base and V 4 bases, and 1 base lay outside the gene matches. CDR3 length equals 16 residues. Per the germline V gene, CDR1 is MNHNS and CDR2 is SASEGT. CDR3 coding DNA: TGTGCCAGCAGTGGGACAGGGGGTTCTGGGGCCAACGTCCTGACTTTC. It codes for CASSGTGGSGANVLTF.

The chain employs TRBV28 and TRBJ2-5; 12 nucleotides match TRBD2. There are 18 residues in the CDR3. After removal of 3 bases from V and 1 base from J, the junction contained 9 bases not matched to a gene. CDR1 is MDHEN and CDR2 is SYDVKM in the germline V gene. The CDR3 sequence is CASSLSLAGGLGQETQYF. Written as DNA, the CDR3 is TGTGCCAGCAGTTTGTCGCTAGCGGGGGGGCTTGGCCAAGAGACCCAGTACTTC.

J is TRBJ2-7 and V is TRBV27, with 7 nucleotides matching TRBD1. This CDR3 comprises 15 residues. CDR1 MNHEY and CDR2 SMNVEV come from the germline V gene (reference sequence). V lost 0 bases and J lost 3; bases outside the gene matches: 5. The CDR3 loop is CASSLSKGGLYEQYF. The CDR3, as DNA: TGTGCCAGCAGTTTATCAAAAGGGGGCCTCTACGAGCAGTACTTC.

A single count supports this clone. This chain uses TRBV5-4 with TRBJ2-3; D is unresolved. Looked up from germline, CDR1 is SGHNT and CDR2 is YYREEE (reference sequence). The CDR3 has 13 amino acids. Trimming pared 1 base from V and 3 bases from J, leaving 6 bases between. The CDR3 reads CASSLTTTDTQYF. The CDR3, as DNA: TGTGCCAGCAGCTTGACCACTACAGATACGCAGTATTTT.

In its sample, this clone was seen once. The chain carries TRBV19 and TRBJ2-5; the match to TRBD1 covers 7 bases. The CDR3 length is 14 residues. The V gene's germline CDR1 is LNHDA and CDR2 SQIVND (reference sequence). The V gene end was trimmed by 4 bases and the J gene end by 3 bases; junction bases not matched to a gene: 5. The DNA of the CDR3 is TGTGCCAGTAGTACACCCGGACAGGAAGAGACCCAGTACTTC. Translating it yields CASSTPGQEETQYF.

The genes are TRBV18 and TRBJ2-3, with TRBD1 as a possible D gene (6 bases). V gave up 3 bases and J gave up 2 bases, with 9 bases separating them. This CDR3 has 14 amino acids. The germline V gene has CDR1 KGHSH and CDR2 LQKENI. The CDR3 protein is CASSPDRATDTQYF. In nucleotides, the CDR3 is TGTGCCAGCTCACCGGACAGAGCCACAGATACGCAGTATTTT. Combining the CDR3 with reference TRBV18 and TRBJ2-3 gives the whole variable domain NAGVMQNPRHLVRRRGQEARLRCSPMKGHSHVYWYRQLPEEGLKFMVYLQKENIIDESGMPKERFSAEFPKEGPSILRIQQVVRGDSAAYFCASSPDRATDTQYFGPGTRLTVL.

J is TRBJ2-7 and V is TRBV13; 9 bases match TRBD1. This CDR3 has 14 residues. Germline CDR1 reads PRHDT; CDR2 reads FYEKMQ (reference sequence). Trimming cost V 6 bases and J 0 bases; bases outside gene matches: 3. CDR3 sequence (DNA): TGTGCCAGCAGTGGACAGGGGAGCTCCTACGAGCAGTACTTC. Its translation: CASSGQGSSYEQYF.

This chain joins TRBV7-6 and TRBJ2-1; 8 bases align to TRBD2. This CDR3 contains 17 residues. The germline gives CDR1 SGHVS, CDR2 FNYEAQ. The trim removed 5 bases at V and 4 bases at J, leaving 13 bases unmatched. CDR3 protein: CASSPGVAGLLYNEQFF. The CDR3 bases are TGTGCCAGCAGCCCTGGGGTAGCGGGACTTCTATACAATGAGCAGTTCTTC. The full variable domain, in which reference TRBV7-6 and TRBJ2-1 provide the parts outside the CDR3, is GAGVSQSPRYKVTKRGQDVALRCDPISGHVSLYWYRQALGQGPEFLTYFNYEAQQDKSGLPNDRFSAERPEGSISTLTIQRTEQRDSAMYRCASSPGVAGLLYNEQFFGPGTRLTVL.

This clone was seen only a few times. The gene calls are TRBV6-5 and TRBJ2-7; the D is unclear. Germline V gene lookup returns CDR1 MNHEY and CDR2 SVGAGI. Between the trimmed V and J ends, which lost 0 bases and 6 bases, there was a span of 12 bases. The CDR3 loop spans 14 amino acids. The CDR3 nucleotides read TGTGCCAGCAGTTACTCGAGTCCTTCTACCGAGCAGTACTTC. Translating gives CASSYSSPSTEQYF.

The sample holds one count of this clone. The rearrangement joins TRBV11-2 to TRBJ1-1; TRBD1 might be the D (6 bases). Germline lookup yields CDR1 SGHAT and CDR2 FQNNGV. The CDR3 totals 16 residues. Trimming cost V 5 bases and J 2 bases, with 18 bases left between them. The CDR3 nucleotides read TGTGCCAGCAGCCAGTTTAGGGGGGGGAAAAACACTGAAGCTTTCTTT. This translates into CASSQFRGGKNTEAFF.

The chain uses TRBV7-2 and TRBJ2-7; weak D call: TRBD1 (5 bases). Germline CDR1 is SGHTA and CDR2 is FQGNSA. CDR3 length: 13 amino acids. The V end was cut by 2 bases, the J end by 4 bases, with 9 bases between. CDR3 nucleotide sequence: TGTGCCAGCAGCTTATGGCAGGGTTACGAGCAGTACTTC. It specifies CASSLWQGYEQYF.

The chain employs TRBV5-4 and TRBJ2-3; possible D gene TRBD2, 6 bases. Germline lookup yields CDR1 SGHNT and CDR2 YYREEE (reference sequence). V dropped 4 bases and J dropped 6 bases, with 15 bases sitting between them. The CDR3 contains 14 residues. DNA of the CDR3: TGTGCCAGCAGCCTCACTGGGGGAGGCGATACGCAGTATTTT. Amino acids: CASSLTGGGDTQYF.

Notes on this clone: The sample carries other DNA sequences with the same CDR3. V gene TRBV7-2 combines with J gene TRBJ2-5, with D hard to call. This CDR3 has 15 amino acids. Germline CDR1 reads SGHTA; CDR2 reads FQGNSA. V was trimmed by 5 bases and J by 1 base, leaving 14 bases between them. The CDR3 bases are TGTGCCAGCAGCACCCAGACGGGTGGCCAAGAGACCCAGTACTTC. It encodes CASSTQTGGQETQYF.

CDR3 coding DNA: TGTGCCAGCACCATTTCAGGGAACACTGAAGCTTTCTTT. This codes for CASTISGNTEAFF. The chain couples TRBV6-1 to TRBJ1-1, with D unresolved. V lost 7 bases to trimming and J lost 1 base, with 10 bases between them. CDR1 is MNHNS and CDR2 is SASEGT in the germline V gene. This CDR3 has 13 residues.

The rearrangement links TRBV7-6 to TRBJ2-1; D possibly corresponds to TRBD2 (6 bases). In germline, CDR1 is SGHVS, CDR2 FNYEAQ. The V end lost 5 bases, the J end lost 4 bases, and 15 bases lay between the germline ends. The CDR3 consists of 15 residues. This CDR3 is CASSLSGERYNEQFF. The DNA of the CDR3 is TGTGCCAGCAGCCTATCGGGGGAAAGGTACAATGAGCAGTTCTTC.

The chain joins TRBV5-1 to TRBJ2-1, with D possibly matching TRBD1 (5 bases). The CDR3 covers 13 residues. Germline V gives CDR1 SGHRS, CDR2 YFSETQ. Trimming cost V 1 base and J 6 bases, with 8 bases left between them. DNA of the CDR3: TGCGCCAGCAGCTTGATACAGGTCAATGAGCAGTTCTTC. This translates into CASSLIQVNEQFF.

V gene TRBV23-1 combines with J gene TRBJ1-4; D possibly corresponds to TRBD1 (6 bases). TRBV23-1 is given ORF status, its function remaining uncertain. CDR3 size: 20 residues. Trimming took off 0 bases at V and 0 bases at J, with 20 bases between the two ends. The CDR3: CASSQSGPGQKLATNEKLFF. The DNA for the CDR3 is TGCGCCAGCAGTCAATCGGGGCCCGGACAGAAACTTGCAACTAATGAAAAACTGTTTTTT.